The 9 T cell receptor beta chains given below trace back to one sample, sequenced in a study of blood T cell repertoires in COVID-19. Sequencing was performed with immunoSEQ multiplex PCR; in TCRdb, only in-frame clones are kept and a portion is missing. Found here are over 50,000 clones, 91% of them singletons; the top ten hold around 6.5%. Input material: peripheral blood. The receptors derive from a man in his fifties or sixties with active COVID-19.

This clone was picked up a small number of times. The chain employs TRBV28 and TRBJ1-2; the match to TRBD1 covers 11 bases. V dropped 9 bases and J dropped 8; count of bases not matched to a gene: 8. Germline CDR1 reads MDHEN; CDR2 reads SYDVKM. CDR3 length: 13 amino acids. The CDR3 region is CASSGQGVEGYTF. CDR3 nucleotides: TGTGCCAGTTCGGGACAGGGGGTGGAGGGCTACACCTTC.

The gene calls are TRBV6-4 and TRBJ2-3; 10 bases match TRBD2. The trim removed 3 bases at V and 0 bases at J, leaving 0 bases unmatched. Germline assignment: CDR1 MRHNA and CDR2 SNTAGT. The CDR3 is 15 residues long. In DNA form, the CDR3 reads TGTGCCAGCAGTGAACTAGCGGGAAGCACAGATACGCAGTATTTT. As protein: CASSELAGSTDTQYF.

This chain's CDR3 is CASSFRAGGEKLFF. The CDR3 DNA follows: TGTGCCAGCAGTTTTCGGGCAGGGGGTGAAAAACTGTTTTTT. This chain uses TRBV28 with TRBJ1-4; 7 bases are shared with TRBD1. V gave up 3 bases and J gave up 7 bases; unmatched junction bases: 5. Germline values: CDR1 MDHEN, CDR2 SYDVKM. The CDR3 has 14 amino acids.

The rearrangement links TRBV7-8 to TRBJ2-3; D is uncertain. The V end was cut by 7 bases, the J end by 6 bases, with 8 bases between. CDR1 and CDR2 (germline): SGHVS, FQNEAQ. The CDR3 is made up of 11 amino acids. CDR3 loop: CASILRDTQYF. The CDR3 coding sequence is TGTGCCAGCATCCTTCGGGATACGCAGTATTTT.

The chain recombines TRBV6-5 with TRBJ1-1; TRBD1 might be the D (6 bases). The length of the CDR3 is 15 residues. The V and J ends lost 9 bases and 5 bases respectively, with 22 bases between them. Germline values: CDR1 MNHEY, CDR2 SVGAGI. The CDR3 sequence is CASPSRGGARTEAFF. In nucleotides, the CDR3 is TGTGCCAGTCCCAGTAGGGGGGGCGCGAGGACTGAAGCTTTCTTT.

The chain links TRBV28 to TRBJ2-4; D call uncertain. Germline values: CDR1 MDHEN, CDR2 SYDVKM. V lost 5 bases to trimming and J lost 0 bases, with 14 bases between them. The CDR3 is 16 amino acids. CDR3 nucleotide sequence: TGTGCCAGCAGTCCTCGGTATCTTCTAGCCAAAAACATTCAGTACTTC. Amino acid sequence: CASSPRYLLAKNIQYF.

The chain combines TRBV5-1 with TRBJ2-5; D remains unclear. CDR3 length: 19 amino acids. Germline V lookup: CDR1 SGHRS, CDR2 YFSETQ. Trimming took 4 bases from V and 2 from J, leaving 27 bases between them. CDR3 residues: CASSPVRWSAHKLQETQYF. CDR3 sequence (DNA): TGCGCCAGCAGCCCCGTCCGGTGGAGCGCGCACAAACTTCAAGAGACCCAGTACTTC.

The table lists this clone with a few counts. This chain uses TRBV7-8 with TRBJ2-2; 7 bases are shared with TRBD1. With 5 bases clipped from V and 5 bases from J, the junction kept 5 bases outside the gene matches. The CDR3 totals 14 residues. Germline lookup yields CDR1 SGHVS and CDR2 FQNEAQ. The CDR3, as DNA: TGTGCCAGCAGCCCCCAGGGGGAGACCGGGGAGCTGTTTTTT. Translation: CASSPQGETGELFF. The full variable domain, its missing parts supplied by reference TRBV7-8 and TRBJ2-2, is GAGVSQSPRYKVAKRGQDVALRCDPISGHVSLFWYQQALGQGPEFLTYFQNEAQLDKSGLPSDRFFAERPEGSVSTLKIQRTQQEDSAVYLCASSPQGETGELFFGEGSRLTVL.

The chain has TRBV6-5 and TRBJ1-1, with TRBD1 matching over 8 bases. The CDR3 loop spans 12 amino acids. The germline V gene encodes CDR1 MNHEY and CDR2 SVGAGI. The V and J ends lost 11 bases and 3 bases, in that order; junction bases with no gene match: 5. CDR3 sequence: CAGNRGDTEAFF. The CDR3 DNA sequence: TGTGCCGGCAACAGGGGGGACACTGAAGCTTTCTTT.